A single TCR beta chain is shown here with its context. Original processing notes: Researchers report that nucleated cell counts were estimated from reference gene primer amplification. The data were produced by immunoSEQ multiplex PCR, yet TCRdb's version contains in-frame clones alone and is incomplete. From that table come the V and J calls and clone size; the DNA was used to work out D and trimming. Of 150,000 or so clones detected, approximately 83% appear once; the ten largest clones hold roughly 13%. This specimen comes from a study of blood T cell repertoires in COVID-19. Study context: In each case, the material was cDNA or gDNA derived from T cells, B-cell-depleted T cells, or PBMCs.

The origin of this receptor is a man in his 70s who had recovered from COVID-19. Sequences were obtained from peripheral blood.

The CDR3 region has the DNA TGTGCCAGCAGCCGATCAAGCGGGAGGCCCGAGCAGTACTTC. Its translation: CASSRSSGRPEQYF. The V and J genes are TRBV3-1 (or the pseudogene TRBV3-2) and TRBJ2-7; 9 nucleotides line up with TRBD2. Germline V gives CDR1 LGHDT, CDR2 YNNKEL (reference sequence). The CDR3 is made up of 14 amino acids. V dropped 4 bases and J dropped 6; count of bases not matched to a gene: 7.